A single sample is the source of the 20 T cell receptor beta chains below, sequenced in a study of cytomegalovirus exposure and HLA in healthy donors. The PCR used 60 Vbeta and 13 Jbeta primers. Libraries were prepared by immunoSEQ multiplex PCR; TCRdb keeps only in-frame clonotypes and omits some of them. This repertoire shows fewer than 120,000 clones, around 80% found once; its top ten account for around 6.6%. The sequenced sample consisted of PBMCs. The receptors stem from a young man in good health and CMV-seropositive.

This clone was counted only a few times. The chain links TRBV6-5 to TRBJ1-1, with D unclear. Germline values: CDR1 MNHEY, CDR2 SVGAGI. Trimming took 4 bases from V and 7 from J, leaving 10 bases between them. The CDR3 extends over 12 amino acids. CDR3 sequence reads: CASSLGLGEAFF. For the CDR3, the DNA is TGTGCCAGCAGTTTAGGACTGGGTGAAGCTTTCTTT.

The chain combines TRBV30 with TRBJ2-5; TRBD2 agrees at 7 bases. Germline V lookup: CDR1 GTSNPN, CDR2 SVGIG (reference sequence). The CDR3 is made up of 14 amino acids. After removal of 6 bases from V and 5 bases from J, the junction contained 12 bases not matched to a gene. CDR3 DNA sequence: TGTGCCTGTTCTCTCCTAGCGGATATTGAGACCCAGTACTTC. It yields the protein CACSLLADIETQYF.

The chain links TRBV7-9 to TRBJ2-1, with 11 bases lining up with TRBD2. The CDR3 consists of 15 residues. Trimming took 4 bases from V and 6 from J; bases not matched to a gene: 5. The germline gives CDR1 SEHNR, CDR2 FQNEAQ (reference sequence). The CDR3 DNA follows: TGTGCCAGCAGCTGGGGACTAGCGGACACCAATGAGCAGTTCTTC. Protein: CASSWGLADTNEQFF.

This clone appeared a few times. The rearrangement joins TRBV6-1 to TRBJ1-6; D call uncertain. V gave up 3 bases and J gave up 5 bases, with 14 bases separating them. The germline V gene encodes CDR1 MNHNS and CDR2 SASEGT. The CDR3 runs 16 residues. Written as DNA, the CDR3 is TGTGCCAGCAGTGAGTTTAAAACTACTAATAATTCACCCCTCCACTTT. Translated, it gives CASSEFKTTNNSPLHF.

The chain carries TRBV7-2 and TRBJ1-5; 7 nucleotides match TRBD1. V shed 1 base, J shed 4 bases, and the junction held 7 bases outside the gene matches. The CDR3 has 16 amino acids. The V gene's germline CDR1 is SGHTA and CDR2 FQGNSA. DNA of the CDR3: TGTGCCAGCAGCTTAGGGCCTAGGGGGCGAAATCAGCCCCAGCATTTT. This sequence encodes CASSLGPRGRNQPQHF.

This chain links TRBV7-2 with TRBJ1-2; tentative D call: TRBD1 (5 bases). V shed 0 bases and J shed 4 bases, with 12 bases lying between them. This CDR3 contains 15 residues. Germline assignment: CDR1 SGHTA and CDR2 FQGNSA. In DNA form, the CDR3 reads TGTGCCAGCAGCTTAGCGAGCCAGGGCACCTATGGCTACACCTTC. Protein: CASSLASQGTYGYTF.

This sequence joins TRBV5-6 and TRBJ2-3, with 9 bases that match TRBD1. The trim removed 4 bases at V and 6 bases at J, leaving 9 bases unmatched. The germline V gene has CDR1 SGHDT and CDR2 YYEEEE. The CDR3 spans 15 residues. In DNA, the CDR3 is TGTGCCAGCAGCGATGGGACAGGGACCCGCGATACGCAGTATTTT. Translating gives CASSDGTGTRDTQYF.

The chain couples TRBV19 to TRBJ1-2, with TRBD1 matching over 8 bases. The CDR3 runs to 13 residues. Germline assignment: CDR1 LNHDA and CDR2 SQIVND (reference sequence). The junction had 4 bases not matched to a gene; V was cut back by 6 bases and J by 4 bases. CDR3 amino acids: CASSTGGVYGYTF. CDR3 DNA: TGTGCCAGTAGCACAGGGGGTGTCTATGGCTACACCTTC.

In its sample, this clone was seen a few times. The chain joins TRBV6-6 to TRBJ1-1; a possible D gene is TRBD1 (6 bases). Germline V gene data show CDR1 as MNHNY and CDR2 as SVGAGI (reference sequence). The CDR3 contains 15 residues. Deletions cut 4 bases from V and 1 base from J, with 13 bases between. DNA of the CDR3: TGTGCCAGCAGTTTACAGGGAGGGGAGAACACTGAAGCTTTCTTT. Translation: CASSLQGGENTEAFF.

A single count supports this clone. The CDR3 loop is CASSLISGTGRGEKLFF. DNA for the CDR3: TGTGCCAGCAGCTTAATTTCGGGGACAGGGAGGGGGGAAAAACTGTTTTTT. V gene TRBV7-3 combines with J gene TRBJ1-4, with 9 positions matching TRBD1. CDR3 length: 17 residues. The germline V gene has CDR1 SGHTA and CDR2 FQGTGA. V lost 1 base, J lost 8 bases, and 11 bases stayed unmatched.

The J gene is TRBJ2-1, the V gene TRBV28; D gene unclear. This CDR3 spans 13 amino acids. The V end was cut by 2 bases, the J end by 4 bases, with 6 bases between. Per the germline V gene, CDR1 is MDHEN and CDR2 is SYDVKM. Here the CDR3 reads CASSLHMYNEQFF. In DNA form, the CDR3 reads TGTGCCAGCAGTTTACACATGTACAATGAGCAGTTCTTC.

The rearrangement joins TRBV10-3 to TRBJ2-5; D possibly corresponds to TRBD2 (6 bases). CDR3 length equals 13 residues. V gave up 6 bases and J gave up 5 bases, with 13 bases separating them. Germline CDR1 is ENHRY and CDR2 is SYGVKD. The CDR3 sequence: CAISPAGPETQYF. Written as DNA, the CDR3 is TGTGCCATCAGCCCCGCGGGGCCGGAGACCCAGTACTTC.

CDR3 DNA: TGTGCCAGCACCGGGGGGAGCACAGATACGCAGTATTTT. This codes for CASTGGSTDTQYF. The chain employs TRBV7-8 and TRBJ2-3, with 7 bases fitting TRBD2. Germline CDR1 and CDR2: SGHVS and FQNEAQ. The CDR3 spans 13 residues. After removal of 7 bases from V and 0 bases from J, the junction contained 1 base not matched to a gene.

This chain links TRBV7-8 with TRBJ1-3; tentative D call: TRBD1 (5 bases). Germline V gene lookup returns CDR1 SGHVS and CDR2 FQNEAQ. The CDR3 extends over 16 amino acids. The V end was cut by 3 bases, the J end by 4 bases, with 16 bases between. CDR3 residues: CASSFSTEGSGNTIYF. CDR3 coding DNA: TGTGCCAGCAGCTTCTCGACGGAGGGGTCCGGAAACACCATATATTTT.

This clone was seen just once. The chain uses TRBV5-1 and TRBJ2-7; 9 nucleotides align to TRBD2. V lost 4 bases, J lost 0 bases, and 8 bases stayed unmatched. The germline gives CDR1 SGHRS, CDR2 YFSETQ. CDR3 size: 16 residues. Here the CDR3 reads CASSPLAGASSYEQYF. The DNA for the CDR3 is TGCGCCAGCAGCCCCTTAGCGGGGGCTTCCTCCTACGAGCAGTACTTC.

The V and J genes are TRBV21-1 and TRBJ1-4; TRBD1, the D gene given by the table, was not confirmed from the DNA. TRBV21-1 is a pseudogene segment. The CDR3 contains 17 residues. The CDR3 DNA is TGTGCCAGTCACAAGATCCTCGCATCTTGCACTAATGAAAAACTGTTTTTT. Translated: CASHKILASCTNEKLFF.

Points on this clone: Other DNA sequences of this sample code for an identical CDR3. V usage is TRBV19 and J usage is TRBJ2-2; no clear D. The CDR3 sequence is 13 residues long. V shed 4 bases and J shed 2 bases, with 5 bases lying between them. From germline, CDR1 is LNHDA and CDR2 SQIVND (reference sequence). CDR3 DNA sequence: TGTGCCAGTAGTAGTCATAACACCGGGGAGCTGTTTTTT. Amino acids: CASSSHNTGELFF.

This clone was seen more than once but under ten times. The J gene is TRBJ2-1, the V gene TRBV11-1; perhaps TRBD2 as D (7 bases). CDR1 is SGHAT, CDR2 FQDESV, per germline (reference sequence). The V end lost 4 bases, the J end lost 0 bases, and 16 bases lay between the germline ends. CDR3 size: 17 residues. The CDR3 spells CASSWGGGESSYNEQFF. The CDR3 DNA is TGTGCCAGCAGCTGGGGGGGCGGGGAGAGCTCCTACAATGAGCAGTTCTTC.

V gene TRBV5-1 combines with J gene TRBJ1-4; 7 nucleotides agree with TRBD1. Germline V gene sequence: CDR1 SGHRS, CDR2 YFSETQ. Germline trimming cut 4 bases from V and 5 bases from J; bases unmatched to any gene: 8. This CDR3 contains 15 residues. CDR3 protein: CASSGGQVSNEKLFF. CDR3 DNA: TGCGCCAGCAGCGGAGGACAGGTGTCGAATGAAAAACTGTTTTTT.

The rearrangement links TRBV7-9 to TRBJ2-2; a possible D gene is TRBD1 (5 bases). Germline values: CDR1 SEHNR, CDR2 FQNEAQ (reference sequence). This CDR3 region has 16 residues. Trimming took 0 bases from V and 4 from J, leaving 12 bases between them. The CDR3 loop is CASSLAAGRSTGELFF. The CDR3 DNA reads TGTGCCAGCAGCTTAGCGGCAGGGCGGAGCACCGGGGAGCTGTTTTTT.